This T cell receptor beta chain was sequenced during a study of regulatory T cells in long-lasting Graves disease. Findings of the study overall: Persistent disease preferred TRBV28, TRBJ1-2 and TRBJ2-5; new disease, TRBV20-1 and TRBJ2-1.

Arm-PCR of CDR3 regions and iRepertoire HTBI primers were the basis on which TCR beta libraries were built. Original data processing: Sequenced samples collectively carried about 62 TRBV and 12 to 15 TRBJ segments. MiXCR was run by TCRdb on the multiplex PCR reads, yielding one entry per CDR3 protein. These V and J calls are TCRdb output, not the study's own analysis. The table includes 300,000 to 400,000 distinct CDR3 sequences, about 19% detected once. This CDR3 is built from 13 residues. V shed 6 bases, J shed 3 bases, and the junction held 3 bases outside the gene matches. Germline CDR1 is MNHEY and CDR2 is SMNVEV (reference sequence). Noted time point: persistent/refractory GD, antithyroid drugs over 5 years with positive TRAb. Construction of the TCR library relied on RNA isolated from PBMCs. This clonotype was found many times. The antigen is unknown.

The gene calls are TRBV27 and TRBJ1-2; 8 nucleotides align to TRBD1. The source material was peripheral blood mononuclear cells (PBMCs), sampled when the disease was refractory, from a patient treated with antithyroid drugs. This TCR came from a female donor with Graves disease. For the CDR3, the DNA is TGTGCCAGCAGCGGGACAGGCGACTATGGCTACACCTTC. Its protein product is CASSGTGDYGYTF.